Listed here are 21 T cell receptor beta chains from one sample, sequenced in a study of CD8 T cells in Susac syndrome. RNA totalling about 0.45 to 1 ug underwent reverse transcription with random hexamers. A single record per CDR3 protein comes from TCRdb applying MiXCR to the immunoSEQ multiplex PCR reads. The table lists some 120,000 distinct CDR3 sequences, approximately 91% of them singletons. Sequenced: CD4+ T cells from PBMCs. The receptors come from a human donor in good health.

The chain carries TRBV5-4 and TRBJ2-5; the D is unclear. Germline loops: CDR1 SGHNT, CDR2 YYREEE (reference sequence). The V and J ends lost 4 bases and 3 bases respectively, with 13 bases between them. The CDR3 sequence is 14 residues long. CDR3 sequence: CASSPTRNEETQYF. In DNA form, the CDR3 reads TGTGCCAGCAGCCCGACAAGGAACGAAGAGACCCAGTACTTC.

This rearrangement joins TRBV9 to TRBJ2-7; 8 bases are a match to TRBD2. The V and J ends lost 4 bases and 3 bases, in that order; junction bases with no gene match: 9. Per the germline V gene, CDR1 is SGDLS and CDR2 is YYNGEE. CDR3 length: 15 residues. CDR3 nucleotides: TGTGCCAGCAGCCCCGGGGGGGAGATTATCTACGAGCAGTACTTC. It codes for CASSPGGEIIYEQYF.

CDR3 sequence: CASSSGGRAADTQYF. DNA of the CDR3: TGTGCCAGCAGCTCCGGGGGGAGGGCAGCAGATACGCAGTATTTT. The genes are TRBV13 and TRBJ2-3, with 7 bases lining up with TRBD2. Looked up from germline, CDR1 is PRHDT and CDR2 is FYEKMQ (reference sequence). The CDR3 loop spans 15 amino acids. J gave up 4 bases and V 4 bases, and 8 bases lay outside the gene matches.

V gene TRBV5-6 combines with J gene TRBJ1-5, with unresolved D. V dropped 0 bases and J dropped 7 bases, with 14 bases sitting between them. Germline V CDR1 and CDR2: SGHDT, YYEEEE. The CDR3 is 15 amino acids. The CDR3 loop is CASSLAVGVGQPQHF. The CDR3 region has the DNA TGTGCCAGCAGCTTGGCTGTCGGGGTAGGACAGCCCCAGCATTTT.

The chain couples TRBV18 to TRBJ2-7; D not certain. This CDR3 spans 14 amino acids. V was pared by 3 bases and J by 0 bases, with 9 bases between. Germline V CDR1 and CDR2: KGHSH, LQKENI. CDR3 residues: CASSPAVPSYEQYF. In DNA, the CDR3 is TGTGCCAGCTCACCGGCCGTCCCCTCCTACGAGCAGTACTTC.

The DNA of the CDR3 is TGTGCCAGCAGCTTCCCAGGGGGAAACTATGGCTACACCTTC. Residues: CASSFPGGNYGYTF. This sequence joins TRBV5-4 and TRBJ1-2; 7 nucleotides match TRBD1. The germline V gene encodes CDR1 SGHNT and CDR2 YYREEE (reference sequence). The CDR3 sequence is 14 residues long. Trimming took 2 bases from V and 2 from J; bases not matched to a gene: 3.

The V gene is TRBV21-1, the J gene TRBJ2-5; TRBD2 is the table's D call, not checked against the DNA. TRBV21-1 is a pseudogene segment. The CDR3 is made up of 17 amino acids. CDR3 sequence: CASSKWGLAERQETQYF. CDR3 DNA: TGTGCCAGCAGCAAATGGGGCTTAGCGGAGCGCCAAGAGACCCAGTACTTC.

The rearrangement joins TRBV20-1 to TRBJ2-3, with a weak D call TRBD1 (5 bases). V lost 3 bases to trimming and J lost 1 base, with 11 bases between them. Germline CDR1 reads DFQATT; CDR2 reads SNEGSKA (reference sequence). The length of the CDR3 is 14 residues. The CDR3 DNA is TGCAGTGCTAGGGGCACAGGAGGCACAGATACGCAGTATTTT. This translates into CSARGTGGTDTQYF.

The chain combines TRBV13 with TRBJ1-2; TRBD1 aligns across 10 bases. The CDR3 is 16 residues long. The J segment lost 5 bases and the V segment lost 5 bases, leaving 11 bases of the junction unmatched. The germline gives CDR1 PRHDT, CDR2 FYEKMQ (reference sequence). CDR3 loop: CASSRDRGTGGYGYTF. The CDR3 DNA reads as TGTGCCAGCAGCAGGGACAGGGGAACAGGGGGGTATGGCTACACCTTC.

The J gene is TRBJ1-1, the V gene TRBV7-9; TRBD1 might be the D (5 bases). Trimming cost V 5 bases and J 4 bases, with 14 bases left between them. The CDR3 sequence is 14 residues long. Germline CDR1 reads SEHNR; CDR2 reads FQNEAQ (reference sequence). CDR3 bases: TGTGCCAGCAGCGAGCGTCAGGGAGGCACTGAAGCTTTCTTT. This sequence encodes CASSERQGGTEAFF.

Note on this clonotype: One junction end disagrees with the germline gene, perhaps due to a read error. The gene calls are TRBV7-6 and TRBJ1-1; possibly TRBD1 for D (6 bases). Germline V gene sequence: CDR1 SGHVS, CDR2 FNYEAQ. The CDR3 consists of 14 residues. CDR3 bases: TGTGACAGCAACTTAGCAGGGGAGGGTACTGAAGCTTTCTTT. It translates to CDSNLAGEGTEAFF.

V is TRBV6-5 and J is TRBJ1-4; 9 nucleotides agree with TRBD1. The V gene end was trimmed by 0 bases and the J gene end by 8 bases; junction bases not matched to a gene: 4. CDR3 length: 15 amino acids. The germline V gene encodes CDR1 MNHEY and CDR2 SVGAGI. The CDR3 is CASSYSTGGREKLFF. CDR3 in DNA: TGTGCCAGCAGTTACTCCACAGGGGGCAGGGAAAAACTGTTTTTT.

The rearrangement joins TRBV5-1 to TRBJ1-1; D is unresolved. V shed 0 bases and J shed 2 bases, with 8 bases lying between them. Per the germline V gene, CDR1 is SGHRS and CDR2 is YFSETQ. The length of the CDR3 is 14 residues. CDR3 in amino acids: CASSLATRNTEAFF. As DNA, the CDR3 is TGCGCCAGCAGCTTGGCCACCAGAAACACTGAAGCTTTCTTT.

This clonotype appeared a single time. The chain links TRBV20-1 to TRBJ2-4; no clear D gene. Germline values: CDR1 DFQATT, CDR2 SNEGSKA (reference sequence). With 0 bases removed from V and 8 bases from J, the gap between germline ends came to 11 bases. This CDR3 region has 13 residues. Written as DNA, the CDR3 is TGCAGTGCTAGAGACAGGTCCACATACATTCAGTACTTC. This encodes CSARDRSTYIQYF.

The CDR3, as DNA: TGTGCCAGCAGCCCGGGCGGGGGGGCCTCAGATACGCAGTATTTT. Translation: CASSPGGGASDTQYF. The chain couples TRBV7-3 to TRBJ2-3, with 9 bases that match TRBD2. The CDR3 consists of 15 residues. Germline CDR1 and CDR2: SGHTA and FQGTGA. Trimming at V came to 5 bases and at J to 4 bases, leaving 7 bases not matched to a gene.

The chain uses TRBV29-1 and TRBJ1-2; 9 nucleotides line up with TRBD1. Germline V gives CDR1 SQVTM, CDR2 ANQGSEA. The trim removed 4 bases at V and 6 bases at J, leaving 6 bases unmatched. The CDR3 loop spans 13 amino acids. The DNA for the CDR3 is TGCAGCGTTGTGGGGACAGGGCTTCATGGCTACACCTTC. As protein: CSVVGTGLHGYTF.

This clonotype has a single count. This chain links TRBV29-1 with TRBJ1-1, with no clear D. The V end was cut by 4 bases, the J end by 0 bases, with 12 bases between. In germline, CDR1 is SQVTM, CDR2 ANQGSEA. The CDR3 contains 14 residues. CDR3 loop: CSVVWQPMNTEAFF. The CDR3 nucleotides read TGCAGCGTTGTGTGGCAGCCCATGAACACTGAAGCTTTCTTT. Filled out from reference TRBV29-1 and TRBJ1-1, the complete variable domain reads SAVISQKPSRDICQRGTSLTIQCQVDSQVTMMFWYRQQPGQSLTLIATANQGSEATYESGFVIDKFPISRPNLTFSTLTVSNMSPEDSSIYLCSVVWQPMNTEAFFGQGTRLTVV.

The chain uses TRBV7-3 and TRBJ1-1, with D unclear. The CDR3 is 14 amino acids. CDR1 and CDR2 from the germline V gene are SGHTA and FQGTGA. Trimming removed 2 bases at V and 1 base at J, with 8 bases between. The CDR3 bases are TGTGCCAGCAGCTTATCGTCCACGAACACTGAAGCTTTCTTT. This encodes CASSLSSTNTEAFF.

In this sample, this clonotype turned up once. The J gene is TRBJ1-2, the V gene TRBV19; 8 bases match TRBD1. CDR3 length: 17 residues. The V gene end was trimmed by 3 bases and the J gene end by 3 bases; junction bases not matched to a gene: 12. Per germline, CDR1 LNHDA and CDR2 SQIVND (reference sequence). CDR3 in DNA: TGTGCCAGTAGTATTGTGATTCGGACAGGGCTTGACTATGGCTACACCTTC. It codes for CASSIVIRTGLDYGYTF.

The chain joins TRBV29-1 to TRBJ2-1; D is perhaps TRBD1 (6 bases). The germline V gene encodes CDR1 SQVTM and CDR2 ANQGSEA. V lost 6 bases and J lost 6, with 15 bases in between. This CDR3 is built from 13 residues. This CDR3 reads CSVAGTIINEQFF. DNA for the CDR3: TGCAGCGTAGCCGGGACAATAATCAATGAGCAGTTCTTC.

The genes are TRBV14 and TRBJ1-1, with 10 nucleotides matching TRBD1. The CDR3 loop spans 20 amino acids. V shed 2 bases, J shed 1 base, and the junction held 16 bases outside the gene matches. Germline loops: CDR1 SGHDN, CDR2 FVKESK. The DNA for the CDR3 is TGTGCCAGCAGCCAACGCATAATTGGACAGGGGGGAAAATGGAACACTGAAGCTTTCTTT. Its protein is CASSQRIIGQGGKWNTEAFF.